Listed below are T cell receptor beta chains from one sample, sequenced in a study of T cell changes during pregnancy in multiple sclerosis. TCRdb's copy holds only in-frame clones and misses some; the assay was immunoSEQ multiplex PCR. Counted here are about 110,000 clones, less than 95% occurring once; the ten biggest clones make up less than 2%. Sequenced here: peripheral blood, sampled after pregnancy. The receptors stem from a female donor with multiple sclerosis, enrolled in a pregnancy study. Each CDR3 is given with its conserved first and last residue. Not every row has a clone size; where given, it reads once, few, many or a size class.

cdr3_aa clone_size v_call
CASSVEIASSYNEQFF . TRBV9
CASSQSGTGVSNQPQHF . TRBV16
CASRSTGPYGYTF . TRBV2
CASSARTGGEQYF few TRBV6-6
CASSFMRGNQPQHF . TRBV6-5
CASSPLAADTQYF . TRBV19
CASSLTGSYNSPLHF . TRBV27
CASSFGATNTGELFF . TRBV5-1
CASSPRLAAETQYF . TRBV5-4
CSVGFGRGPYEQYF . TRBV29-1
CASSNRVNEKLFF . TRBV7-9
CASRGRTSGGYNEQFF . TRBV2
CASSMLLAGGPRGQETQYF . TRBV5-1
CASSQVLGGGYDEQYF . TRBV4-2
CSVVTGNTEAFF . TRBV29-1
CASGLDIRVNEQFF once TRBV12-5
CASSVGQGGEQYF . TRBV9
CASSEDPAGYEQYF . TRBV10-1
CASSLDRLAATNEQFF . TRBV5-4
CASSIGPEDTEAFF . TRBV6-1
CASSPGQGEAYGYTF few TRBV5-4
CASSEVPGMNTEAFF . TRBV2
CASSRLASSTDTQYF . TRBV14
CASSLGQGIPGELFF . TRBV5-1
CATQSWASGELFF once TRBV7-9
CASSPDSYYNEQFF . TRBV19
CASSESGEGNEKLFF once TRBV2
CASSLGLLNEQYF . TRBV7-2
CASSLRLAGATGELFF . TRBV7-3
CAWSVSGGYEQYF . TRBV30
CASRSSSTGTGELFF . TRBV5-8
CASSVQGGNTEAFF . TRBV7-9
CASSTDRQSYEQYF . TRBV2
CASRPQGIEQYF . TRBV6-1
CASSGGHGTQNSPLHF . TRBV5-4
CASSLTRPKETQYF few TRBV11-2
CASSDKGLGLFF . TRBV6-1
CASSTRTGNDHEQFF few TRBV19
CASPGTKTYEQYF once TRBV7-2
CASTPAASYGYTF once TRBV6-6
CASSLEGPGNEQFF . TRBV7-9
CASSQTGMDTQYF . TRBV6-4
CASTGQADTEAFF . TRBV2
CASSLDSFGYTF once TRBV5-6
CASSLVRTGNYNEQFF . TRBV7-9
CASSPQLEAGNTIYF . TRBV6-1
CASDGTGLDTEAFF . TRBV5-5
CASSPTGSNTGELFF . TRBV5-1
CASSLWVRVDYSNYGYTF . TRBV5-4
CSVETGVGSNEQFF . TRBV29-1